Each of the 31 T cell receptor beta chains below was sequenced from the same sample in a study of CD8 T cells in Susac syndrome. An amount of RNA that ranged from about 0.45 to 1 ug was reverse transcribed with random hexamers. TCRdb reprocessed the immunoSEQ multiplex PCR reads via MiXCR and lists one record per CDR3 protein. The table has some 170,000 distinct CDR3 sequences, just under 95% seen once. Sequenced material: CD4+ T cells from PBMCs. The receptors stem from a human donor with Susac syndrome.

A single count supports this clonotype. This rearrangement joins TRBV7-9 to TRBJ2-3; D is perhaps TRBD1 or TRBD2 (5 bases each). V lost 5 bases to trimming and J lost 2 bases, with 14 bases between them. Germline V lookup: CDR1 SEHNR, CDR2 FQNEAQ (reference sequence). There are 15 residues in the CDR3. CDR3 in DNA: TGTGCCAGCAGCCCATCTCGGGGCTTCACAGATACGCAGTATTTT. Translating gives CASSPSRGFTDTQYF.

The genes are TRBV7-9 and TRBJ2-3; D is undetermined. The CDR3 consists of 14 residues. Deletions cut 0 bases from V and 4 bases from J, with 8 bases between. Looked up from germline, CDR1 is SEHNR and CDR2 is FQNEAQ (reference sequence). The CDR3 region is CASSLAVEPDTQYF. CDR3 in DNA: TGTGCCAGCAGCTTAGCAGTCGAGCCAGATACGCAGTATTTT. Variable domain in full (rest from reference TRBV7-9 and TRBJ2-3): DTGVSQNPRHKITKRGQNVTFRCDPISEHNRLYWYRQTLGQGPEFLTYFQNEAQLEKSRLLSDRFSAERPKGSFSTLEIQRTEQGDSAMYLCASSLAVEPDTQYFGPGTRLTVL.

The chain joins TRBV4-2 to TRBJ2-1; D gene unclear. Trimming left V 2 bases short and J 6 bases short, with 11 bases between. The CDR3 is made up of 14 amino acids. Germline lookup yields CDR1 LGHNA and CDR2 YNFKEQ. The chain's CDR3 is CASSQRLVANEQFF. The DNA for the CDR3 is TGTGCCAGCAGCCAACGACTGGTCGCCAATGAGCAGTTCTTC.

The chain uses TRBV7-9 and TRBJ2-7; possibly TRBD1 for D (6 bases). V lost 1 base, J lost 3 bases, and 10 bases lay in between. CDR3 length: 14 amino acids. Germline CDR1 reads SEHNR; CDR2 reads FQNEAQ (reference sequence). CDR3 nucleotides: TGTGCCAGCAGCTTAGGCGGACAGATCTACGAGCAGTACTTC. Encoded protein: CASSLGGQIYEQYF.

The V call is TRBV20-1, the J call TRBJ2-1; D gene ambiguous. The CDR3 sequence is 10 residues long. Germline V gene data show CDR1 as DFQATT and CDR2 as SNEGSKA (reference sequence). Trimming removed 1 base at V and 12 bases at J, with 7 bases between. DNA for the CDR3: TGCAGTGCTAGAGTGGCAGGGCAGTTCTTC. Its protein product is CSARVAGQFF.

J is TRBJ2-7 and V is TRBV29-1; 7 bases are shared with TRBD2. J gave up 4 bases and V 4 bases, and 7 bases lay outside the gene matches. This CDR3 has 13 amino acids. CDR1 is SQVTM, CDR2 ANQGSEA, per germline. CDR3 DNA sequence: TGCAGCGTTGCAAGCGGGACGAAATACGAGCAGTACTTC. Translating it yields CSVASGTKYEQYF.

DNA for the CDR3: TGCAGTGCTAGCCGGACAGCCCAAGAGACCCAGTACTTC. This codes for CSASRTAQETQYF. This chain uses TRBV20-1 with TRBJ2-5, with a weak D call TRBD1 (6 bases). Germline V gene lookup returns CDR1 DFQATT and CDR2 SNEGSKA (reference sequence). V lost 3 bases and J 1 base, leaving 9 bases between the germline ends. CDR3 size: 13 residues.

The chain employs TRBV2 and TRBJ2-5; 9 bases are a match to TRBD2. V shed 6 bases and J 5 bases; nucleotides not matched to a gene: 13. This CDR3 has 16 residues. Germline CDR1 SNHLY, CDR2 FYNNEI. The CDR3 sequence: CASRGRSAGGGETQYF. The CDR3 region has the DNA TGTGCCAGCAGAGGCAGGTCAGCGGGAGGAGGGGAGACCCAGTACTTC.

The rearrangement uses TRBV15 and TRBJ1-2; D possibly corresponds to TRBD1 (5 bases). The germline V and J ends were trimmed by 5 bases and 4 bases, with 17 bases remaining between them. The CDR3 is 15 residues long. Germline assignment: CDR1 LNHNV and CDR2 YYDKDF (reference sequence). The CDR3 DNA reads as TGTGCCACCAGCGGATCGGGTGCAGGGACCTATGGCTACACCTTC. Protein product: CATSGSGAGTYGYTF.

This chain uses TRBV30 with TRBJ2-7; TRBD2 might be the D (6 bases). Germline CDR1 and CDR2: GTSNPN and SVGIG (reference sequence). The CDR3 is made up of 13 amino acids. With 7 bases removed from V and 4 bases from J, the gap between germline ends came to 17 bases. The CDR3 spells CALKGGVRYEQYF. DNA of the CDR3: TGTGCCTTGAAGGGCGGGGTAAGGTACGAGCAGTACTTC.

The CDR3 spells CSEPGSQPQHF. The CDR3 region has the DNA TGCAGCGAACCGGGGAGTCAGCCCCAGCATTTT. This sequence joins TRBV20-1 and TRBJ1-5; D is uncertain. Germline V CDR1 and CDR2: DFQATT, SNEGSKA (reference sequence). CDR3 length: 11 residues.

In DNA form, the CDR3 reads TGCAGCGTTGATGCAGGGGACCAAAACACCGGGGAGCTGTTTTTT. It encodes CSVDAGDQNTGELFF. V usage is TRBV29-1 and J usage is TRBJ2-2; D possibly corresponds to TRBD1 (6 bases). Trimming removed 3 bases from V and 2 bases from J, with 13 bases in between. The germline CDR1 and CDR2 sequences are SQVTM and ANQGSEA. This CDR3 spans 15 amino acids.

This clonotype occurred a few times. The chain uses TRBV12-3 or TRBV12-4 and TRBJ1-1, with TRBD1 matching over 7 bases. This CDR3 spans 14 amino acids. V was pared by 1 base and J by 4 bases, with 3 bases of the junction left unmatched. CDR3 loop: CASSLGQGSTEAFF. CDR3 in DNA: TGTGCCAGCAGTTTAGGACAGGGCAGCACTGAAGCTTTCTTT.

V gene TRBV29-1 combines with J gene TRBJ1-1; no firm D call. The germline CDR1 and CDR2 sequences are SQVTM and ANQGSEA. CDR3 length equals 13 residues. Trimming cost V 3 bases and J 4 bases, with 12 bases left between them. CDR3 bases: TGCAGCGTTGAGTTAGATAGGGCCACTGAAGCTTTCTTT. This encodes CSVELDRATEAFF.

The CDR3 DNA reads as TGTGCCAGCAGCGTAACACAGGGGGTGGCGGATACGCAGTATTTT. Amino acids: CASSVTQGVADTQYF. This chain connects TRBV9 to TRBJ2-3; 8 bases align to TRBD1. This CDR3 spans 15 amino acids. V trimming: 1 base; J trimming: 6 bases; junction bases outside the gene matches: 7. The germline V gene encodes CDR1 SGDLS and CDR2 YYNGEE.

The V call is TRBV9, the J call TRBJ1-5, with D hard to call. V gave up 3 bases and J gave up 9 bases, with 10 bases separating them. Germline V gene sequence: CDR1 SGDLS, CDR2 YYNGEE. The CDR3 contains 12 residues. For the CDR3, the DNA is TGTGCCAGCAGCGCCCCCGAGAGGCCCCAGCATTTT. Amino acids: CASSAPERPQHF.

In this sample, this clonotype turned up a few times. The CDR3 nucleotides are TGTGCCAGCAGCGGGGGCGACTATGGCTACACCTTC. It is translated as CASSGGDYGYTF. V usage is TRBV2 and J usage is TRBJ1-2; a weak D match, TRBD1 (6 bases). V dropped 6 bases and J dropped 3 bases, with 8 bases sitting between them. Germline assignment: CDR1 SNHLY and CDR2 FYNNEI. This CDR3 has 12 amino acids. The full variable domain, with the rest looked up from reference TRBV2 and TRBJ1-2, is EPEVTQTPSHQVTQMGQEVILRCVPISNHLYFYWYRQILGQKVEFLVSFYNNEISEKSEIFDDQFSVERPDGSNFTLKIRSTKLEDSAMYFCASSGGDYGYTFGSGTRLTVV.

The J gene is TRBJ2-2, the V gene TRBV24-1, with no clear D. V shed 6 bases and J shed 2 bases, with 9 bases lying between them. The CDR3 loop spans 14 amino acids. Germline loops: CDR1 KGHDR, CDR2 SFDVKD. The DNA of the CDR3 is TGTGCCACCAGTTCCCGAGTTAACACCGGGGAGCTGTTTTTT. Its translation: CATSSRVNTGELFF.

The gene calls are TRBV30 and TRBJ1-2; no clear D gene. The germline V gene encodes CDR1 GTSNPN and CDR2 SVGIG (reference sequence). The ends were cut back, 3 bases at V and 8 bases at J, with 16 bases in the middle. The CDR3 length is 13 residues. CDR3 loop: CAWRGLGSGGYTF. CDR3 nucleotide sequence: TGTGCCTGGAGGGGTTTGGGGTCGGGAGGCTACACCTTC.

The chain has TRBV19 and TRBJ1-2; unclear D gene. The germline V and J ends were trimmed by 3 bases and 4 bases, with 9 bases remaining between them. CDR3 length: 13 residues. CDR1 LNHDA and CDR2 SQIVND come from the germline V gene (reference sequence). CDR3 in amino acids: CASSIRRSYGYTF. The CDR3 DNA follows: TGTGCCAGTAGTATCCGGAGATCCTATGGCTACACCTTC.

The CDR3 reads CASSMTGRSALLQPQHF. Written as DNA, the CDR3 is TGTGCCAGTAGTATGACAGGGAGGTCCGCTCTTTTGCAGCCCCAGCATTTT. This sequence joins TRBV19 and TRBJ1-5; TRBD1 agrees at 7 bases. The ends lost 3 bases at V and 7 bases at J; junction bases unmatched: 15. The length of the CDR3 is 17 residues. CDR1 LNHDA and CDR2 SQIVND come from the germline V gene (reference sequence).

This chain uses TRBV3-1 with TRBJ2-1, with a possible D match to TRBD1 (6 bases). This CDR3 is 12 amino acids long. Looked up from germline, CDR1 is LGHDT and CDR2 is YNNKEL (reference sequence). The V and J ends lost 3 bases and 10 bases respectively, with 10 bases between them. The CDR3 loop is CASSQDRGEQFF. In nucleotides, the CDR3 is TGTGCCAGCAGCCAGGACAGAGGCGAGCAGTTCTTC.

V usage is TRBV7-2 and J usage is TRBJ2-7, with 14 bases lining up with TRBD2. The CDR3 extends over 16 amino acids. J was trimmed by 6 bases and V by 4 bases; bases with no gene match: 8. Germline CDR1 and CDR2: SGHTA and FQGNSA. The CDR3 sequence is CASSSQGLAGAGEQYF. The CDR3 DNA reads as TGTGCCAGCAGCTCACAGGGACTAGCGGGAGCGGGCGAGCAGTACTTC.

V usage is TRBV19 and J usage is TRBJ1-6; D uncertain. The CDR3 consists of 14 residues. The germline V and J ends were trimmed by 1 base and 8 bases, with 9 bases remaining between them. Per the germline V gene, CDR1 is LNHDA and CDR2 is SQIVND (reference sequence). CDR3 bases: TGTGCCAGTAGTATAGGAGAAAAGGATTCACCCCTCCACTTT. Encoded protein: CASSIGEKDSPLHF.

This clonotype has just one count. The J gene is TRBJ1-2, the V gene TRBV28; no definite D call. CDR3 size: 16 residues. Germline V gene sequence: CDR1 MDHEN, CDR2 SYDVKM. Trimming left V 0 bases short and J 5 bases short, with 16 bases between. The CDR3: CASSLWRPQAQYGYTF. The CDR3, as DNA: TGTGCCAGCAGTTTATGGCGTCCCCAAGCCCAATATGGCTACACCTTC.

The chain is built from TRBV6-4 and TRBJ2-1; D may be TRBD2 (5 bases). This CDR3 has 16 amino acids. Germline V gene lookup returns CDR1 MRHNA and CDR2 SNTAGT. Trimming removed 0 bases from V and 4 bases from J, with 13 bases in between. The CDR3: CASSDSGLAAYNEQFF. The CDR3 DNA reads TGTGCCAGCAGTGACTCAGGTCTAGCAGCTTACAATGAGCAGTTCTTC.

The V and J genes are TRBV7-9 and TRBJ1-1, with a weak D call TRBD1 (6 bases). V was pared by 2 bases and J by 1 base, with 14 bases between. The CDR3 is made up of 16 amino acids. CDR1 is SEHNR and CDR2 is FQNEAQ in the germline V gene (reference sequence). For the CDR3, the DNA is TGTGCCAGCAGCTTACTTTCGGACAGACCGAACACTGAAGCTTTCTTT. The encoded protein is CASSLLSDRPNTEAFF.

V gene TRBV4-3 combines with J gene TRBJ2-2, with D perhaps TRBD2 (5 bases). CDR3 size: 16 residues. Germline-derived CDR1 and CDR2 are LGHNA and YSLEER. Trimming cost V 1 base and J 1 base, with 10 bases left between them. The CDR3 nucleotides read TGCGCCAGCAGCCAAGTCCCAGCGGAGAACACCGGGGAGCTGTTTTTT. Protein sequence: CASSQVPAENTGELFF.

This clonotype was observed a single time. The chain joins TRBV9 to TRBJ2-1, with 11 positions matching TRBD2. CDR3 length: 15 residues. With V trimmed by 3 bases and J by 6 bases, 5 bases remained unmatched. Germline values: CDR1 SGDLS, CDR2 YYNGEE. CDR3 sequence: CASSGTGLAVNEQFF. CDR3 coding DNA: TGTGCCAGCAGCGGAACGGGACTAGCGGTCAATGAGCAGTTCTTC. The whole variable domain, remainder taken from reference TRBV9 and TRBJ2-1, is DSGVTQTPKHLITATGQRVTLRCSPRSGDLSVYWYQQSLDQGLQFLIQYYNGEERAKGNILERFSAQQFPDLHSELNLSSLELGDSALYFCASSGTGLAVNEQFFGPGTRLTVL.

The chain is built from TRBV5-1 and TRBJ2-7; unclear D gene. Trimming removed 0 bases from V and 2 bases from J, with 9 bases in between. Germline V CDR1 and CDR2: SGHRS, YFSETQ. This CDR3 is built from 14 residues. The CDR3 reads CASSLEGRAYEQYF. CDR3 sequence (DNA): TGCGCCAGCAGCTTGGAGGGTCGGGCCTACGAGCAGTACTTC.

The V and J genes are TRBV5-1 and TRBJ2-7, with D hard to call. The CDR3 is made up of 12 amino acids. CDR1 and CDR2 (germline): SGHRS, YFSETQ. V lost 0 bases and J lost 5, with 6 bases in between. CDR3 protein: CASSLDGNEQYF. As DNA, the CDR3 is TGCGCCAGCAGCTTGGATGGGAACGAGCAGTACTTC.